The rows below give T cell receptor beta chains drawn from one sample of a study of blood T cells in healthy people across ages. TCRdb reanalysed the 5' RACE reads using MiXCR and keeps one entry per CDR3 protein. The sample shows approximately 780,000 distinct CDR3 sequences, 20% to 30% of them seen only once. The same sample was also used in a study of T cells of mothers and their children.

What was sequenced was blood. The receptors were gathered from a boy younger than 18 in good health. Both conserved end residues are part of each CDR3. The order of the fields is clone size, J gene, V gene, D gene, CDR3 length, CDR3 DNA, CDR3 protein. The D gene is left open where the match is weak. Rows give clone size only sometimes, using once, few, many, or a class for an expanded clone.

>few|TRBJ2-1|TRBV25-1|TRBD1|14
TGTGCCAGCAGTCGGGGACAGTCCTACAATGAGCAGTTCTTC
CASSRGQSYNEQFF
>.|TRBJ2-3|TRBV7-9|TRBD2|12
TGTGCCAGAGCGGGGATGACAGATACGCAGTATTTT
CARAGMTDTQYF
>few|TRBJ2-5|TRBV30|.|17
TGTGCCTGGAGTGTCTCTGGACACCTCCGGGGTGAAGAGACCCAGTACTTC
CAWSVSGHLRGEETQYF
>.|TRBJ2-2|TRBV11-2|TRBD2|15
TGTGCCAGCAGACGAACGACTAGCGCGGACGGGGAGCTGTTTTTT
CASRRTTSADGELFF
>few|TRBJ2-5|TRBV5-1|TRBD1|14
TGCGCCAGCAGCACACGACAGGGTGGTGAGACCCAGTACTTC
CASSTRQGGETQYF
>.|TRBJ2-7|TRBV28|TRBD2|15
TGTGCCAGCAGTCCCACTAGCGGGGGGGCTCAAGAGCAGTACTTC
CASSPTSGGAQEQYF
>few|TRBJ2-2|TRBV29-1|TRBD2|13
TGCAGCGTTGAGGGGGGGGACACCGGGGAGCTGTTTTTT
CSVEGGDTGELFF
>few|TRBJ2-6|TRBV4-1|.|18
TGCGCCAGCACATCCGGTCAGGGGCCGGCGGGAGGGGCCAACGTCCTGACTTTC
CASTSGQGPAGGANVLTF
>.|TRBJ1-3|TRBV12-3/TRBV12-4|.|15
TGTGCCACCCCCTCGGGGTTATCCTCTGGAAACACCATATATTTT
CATPSGLSSGNTIYF
>.|TRBJ2-5|TRBV20-1|.|12
TGCAGTGCTGGACCCGTAAAAGAGACCCAGTACTTC
CSAGPVKETQYF
>.|TRBJ2-1|TRBV2|TRBD1|16
TGTGCCAGCAGTGAAGCGCCGGGACAGGCGGGCAATGAGCAGTTCTTC
CASSEAPGQAGNEQFF
>few|TRBJ2-1|TRBV2|TRBD2|18
TGTGCCAGCAGTGAAGGGATCCGACTAGCGAGAGCCTACAATGAGCAGTTCTTC
CASSEGIRLARAYNEQFF
>.|TRBJ2-3|TRBV20-1|TRBD2|15
TGCAGTGCTCCGACTAGCGGTGCCCGCACAGATACGCAGTATTTT
CSAPTSGARTDTQYF
>.|TRBJ2-5|TRBV20-1|TRBD1|16
TGCAGTGCTAGAGGGCCGTCACAGGGGCTTGGGGAGACCCAGTACTTC
CSARGPSQGLGETQYF
>.|TRBJ1-4|TRBV19|.|17
TGTGCCAGTAGTTTCCGACAGAGATCAACAACTAATGAAAAACTGTTTTTT
CASSFRQRSTTNEKLFF
>few|TRBJ2-2|TRBV6-5|.|16
TGTGCCAGCAGTTACTCCGGGGCTCGCGACACCGGGGAGCTGTTTTTT
CASSYSGARDTGELFF
>.|TRBJ2-7|TRBV12-3/TRBV12-4|TRBD2|16
TGTGCCAGCAGTCGCCTACTAGCGGGGGAACTCTACGAGCAGTACTTC
CASSRLLAGELYEQYF
>.|TRBJ2-7|TRBV28|TRBD1|14
TGTGCCAGCAGTTTCGGGACAGGGCCCTACGAGCAGTACTTC
CASSFGTGPYEQYF
>few|TRBJ1-5|TRBV7-9|TRBD1|16
TGTGCCAGCAGCTCCGGGACAGGGGGTAGCAATCAGCCCCAGCATTTT
CASSSGTGGSNQPQHF
>.|TRBJ1-4|TRBV12-5|.|15
TGTGCTAGTGGTCCAACGGCAGGGCGAAGGGAAAAACTGTTTTTT
CASGPTAGRREKLFF
>.|TRBJ2-7|TRBV28|.|13
TGTGCCAGCAGTCGTCTCGCCCTCTACGAGCAGTACTTC
CASSRLALYEQYF
>.|TRBJ1-1|TRBV6-1|.|15
TGTGCCAGCAGTGAATCGGGCAGGGCCAACACTGAAGCTTTCTTT
CASSESGRANTEAFF
>few|TRBJ1-5|TRBV28|.|12
TGTGCCAGCAGTCACAGGGCTCAGCCCCAGCATTTT
CASSHRAQPQHF
>.|TRBJ2-7|TRBV4-2|TRBD2|15
TGTGCCAGCAGCCAGGAACTAGCGGGCCTCTACGAGCAGTACTTC
CASSQELAGLYEQYF
>.|TRBJ2-2|TRBV6-1|.|16
TGTGCCAGCAGCCGCCTCGGTTCAACAAACACCGGGGAGCTGTTTTTT
CASSRLGSTNTGELFF
>few|TRBJ2-7|TRBV20-1|.|14
TGCAGTGCTAGAGATCTTGGCAGGGAGTACGAGCAGTACTTC
CSARDLGREYEQYF
>.|TRBJ2-5|TRBV10-3|.|14
TGTGCCATCAGTGAGTCCTCCGGGAGAGAGACCCAGTACTTC
CAISESSGRETQYF
>.|TRBJ1-5|TRBV5-1|TRBD1|15
TGCGCCAGCAGCATCGGGACAGGGGAGGGATTGGCCCAGCATTTT
CASSIGTGEGLAQHF
>.|TRBJ2-7|TRBV18|TRBD1|16
TGTGCCAGCTCACCGCCCCACGGGACAGGGGGCGGCGAGCAGTACTTC
CASSPPHGTGGGEQYF
>.|TRBJ2-7|TRBV7-2|TRBD1|16
TGTGCCAGCAGCTACGCCGGGACAGAAAACTCCTACGAGCAGTACTTC
CASSYAGTENSYEQYF
>.|TRBJ2-3|TRBV7-6|TRBD1|16
TGTGCCAGCAGCTTAGCTTTGAGGGGGCAAGTAGATACGCAGTATTTT
CASSLALRGQVDTQYF
>.|TRBJ2-7|TRBV7-9|TRBD2|14
TGTGCCAGCAGCTTAGATGCTGGCGGGGGCGAGCAGTACTTC
CASSLDAGGGEQYF
>.|TRBJ2-1|TRBV4-1|.|14
TGCGCCAGCAGCCAAGACTCAGATTACAATGAGCAGTTCTTC
CASSQDSDYNEQFF
>.|TRBJ2-5|TRBV2|TRBD1|13
TGTGCCAGCACAGGACAGGGGCGGGAGACCCAGTACTTC
CASTGQGRETQYF
>few|TRBJ2-1|TRBV4-1|.|15
TGCGCCAGCAGCCTAGGACTACTACCAAACAATGAGCAGTTCTTC
CASSLGLLPNNEQFF
>.|TRBJ2-2|TRBV5-1|TRBD1|15
TGCGCCAGCAGCTTGGACAGGGGGCCGGGCGGGGAGCTGTTTTTT
CASSLDRGPGGELFF
>few|TRBJ2-2|TRBV10-3|.|16
TGTGCCATCAGTGAGTCGGGGGGCCTCGGCACCGGGGAGCTGTTTTTT
CAISESGGLGTGELFF
>.|TRBJ2-4|TRBV20-1|.|13
TGCAGTGCTAGCTCACCGACCACAAACATTCAGTACTTC
CSASSPTTNIQYF
>few|TRBJ1-1|TRBV29-1|.|13
TGCAGCGTCGGCACAGGGATGAACACTGAAGCTTTCTTT
CSVGTGMNTEAFF
>.|TRBJ2-1|TRBV11-2|.|11
TGTGCCAGCAGCCCCAGACATGAGCAGTTCTTC
CASSPRHEQFF
>few|TRBJ2-7|TRBV28|TRBD1|12
TGTGCCAGCAGTTATGGACAGGCCGAGCAGTGCTTC
CASSYGQAEQCF
>.|TRBJ2-5|TRBV7-7|.|15
TGTGCCAGCAGCTCCCGACGTGAGACGGGGGAGACCCAGTACTTC
CASSSRRETGETQYF
>.|TRBJ1-1|TRBV10-1|.|13
TGCGCCAGCAGTGAGTCCCGCGCGACTGAGGCTTTCTTT
CASSESRATEAFF